Listed here is a single TCR beta chain. Its specificity is not known. The data stem from a study of CXCR3-negative and CXCR3-positive naive CD8 T cells. UMI labels and 5' RACE were used to prepare the TRB cDNA libraries. For each CDR3 protein, TCRdb gives one entry from its re-call of the 5' RACE reads, without DNA. Its table records tens of thousands of distinct CDR3 sequences. CDR1 is SQVTM, CDR2 ANQGSEA, per germline. The CDR3 is 12 residues long. Naive CD8+ T cells showed a CD45RO-CCR7+CD27+CD95- phenotype. Overall study findings and caveats: Relative to memory CD8+ cells, whose diversity was much lower, both naive subsets had comparably high diversity. Hydrophobicity was higher for TRB CDR3s found in CXCR3-positive naive cells than in CXCR3-negative naive cells.

This TCR derives from a human donor in good health. Some clones in this sample may be carry-over from other donors' samples. The material sequenced was naive CXCR3- CD8+ T cells from blood. As for subset: CD45RO-CCR7+CD27+CD95- naive CD8+ T cells lacking CXCR3 (TNR3-). The gene calls are TRBV29-1 and TRBJ2-2; TCRdb reports TRBD1, a call that lacks DNA to check it against. The CDR3 here is CSVRLGTGELFF.